A selection of T cell receptor beta chains follows, all from one sample in a study of control samples from healthy donors and cancer patients. Profiled with immunoSEQ multiplex PCR; TCRdb holds only in-frame clones, not every one. The sample includes some 120,000 clones, roughly 92% of them seen just once. Source material: blood. These receptors were taken from a woman aged 18 to 35 in good health. The CDR3 runs from the conserved cysteine through the conserved F or W. D genes are given only for firm matches. Clone sizes are given selectively: once, few, many, or a class where the clone is expanded.

J | V | length | D | size | CDR3
TRBJ1-2 | TRBV5-4 | 15 | TRBD1 | . | CASSARTGALYGYTF
TRBJ2-5 | TRBV28 | 11 | . | . | CASTREETQYF
TRBJ2-7 | TRBV11-1 | 16 | . | . | CASSSPPPGLSYEQYF
TRBJ1-2 | TRBV4-2 | 15 | . | . | CASSQDSTGNYGYTF
TRBJ2-7 | TRBV7-2 | 13 | TRBD2 | . | CASSPREATEQYF
TRBJ2-5 | TRBV7-9 | 14 | . | . | CASSSQTGKETQYF
TRBJ2-6 | TRBV7-2 | 19 | TRBD2 | . | CASSLAGGGRSSGANVLTF
TRBJ2-6 | TRBV28 | 13 | . | . | CASSSPGANVLTF
TRBJ1-4 | TRBV4-3 | 15 | . | . | CASSQEGLDGEKLFF
TRBJ2-3 | TRBV5-1 | 13 | . | . | CASSFLGRDTQYF
TRBJ1-4 | TRBV30 | 15 | . | . | CAWSVGGHHNEKLFF
TRBJ2-2 | TRBV9 | 16 | . | . | CASSVVGQGYTGELFF
TRBJ1-5 | TRBV27 | 13 | . | . | CASSSRSNQPQHF
TRBJ2-7 | TRBV6-2/TRBV6-3 | 13 | . | . | CASSSTRLGEQYF
TRBJ2-7 | TRBV5-1 | 19 | . | . | CASSLPTGQGGSSSYEQYF
TRBJ2-1 | TRBV30 | 10 | . | . | CAWGVNEQFF
TRBJ1-5 | TRBV24-1 | 19 | TRBD1 | . | CATSDLQGARWYSNQPQHF
TRBJ2-2 | TRBV28 | 14 | TRBD1 | . | CASSLDRVTGELFF
TRBJ1-2 | TRBV30 | 13 | . | once | CAWRTGISYGYTF
TRBJ1-2 | TRBV29-1 | 16 | TRBD1 | . | CSVVGQGALPNYGYTF
TRBJ1-6 | TRBV28 | 15 | . | . | CASSFYGRANSPLHF
TRBJ2-7 | TRBV6-2/TRBV6-3 | 15 | TRBD2 | . | CASSLRLAGSYEQYF
TRBJ1-5 | TRBV4-2 | 15 | TRBD1 | . | CASSPRQGGNQPQHF
TRBJ1-1 | TRBV3-1/TRBV3-2 | 13 | . | . | CASSQLQNTEAFF
TRBJ1-2 | TRBV2 | 12 | . | . | CASTQVVSGYTF
TRBJ2-1 | TRBV4-1 | 14 | . | . | CASSQDNRRNEQFF
TRBJ2-3 | TRBV6-5 | 13 | . | . | CASSYSRDGQRMF
TRBJ1-5 | TRBV19 | 18 | TRBD1 | . | CASSIGATGASSNQPQHF
TRBJ1-2 | TRBV5-6 | 13 | . | few | CASSLSREYGYTF
TRBJ2-1 | TRBV7-2 | 15 | . | . | CASSSTRDPYNEQFF
TRBJ1-1 | TRBV7-9 | 14 | . | few | CASSARERGTEAFF
TRBJ1-2 | TRBV6-2/TRBV6-3 | 15 | . | . | CASSYSMTGLGGYTF
TRBJ1-1 | TRBV5-8 | 15 | . | . | CASSWPFGGRTEAFF
TRBJ2-2 | TRBV7-9 | 16 | TRBD1 | . | CASSLEQGVTTGELFF
TRBJ1-1 | TRBV2 | 11 | . | . | CATRQNTEAFF
TRBJ1-1 | TRBV10-3 | 13 | . | . | CAISASGGTEAFF
TRBJ2-3 | TRBV5-4 | 16 | TRBD1 | . | CASSPGTGVATDTQYF
TRBJ1-5 | TRBV24-1 | 14 | . | few | CATSDRGNHQPQHF
TRBJ2-5 | TRBV5-5 | 15 | TRBD2 | . | CASSSPGLAAETQYF
TRBJ1-5 | TRBV6-4 | 19 | . | . | CASSDGEAFQHTMNQPQHF
TRBJ1-2 | TRBV25-1 | 17 | TRBD1 | once | CASSPDPPTGANYGYTF